This entry lists 16 T cell receptor beta chains sequenced from one sample in a study of T cell repertoires in cytomegalovirus infection (dated by TCRdb to the late 2010s). Sequenced on an Illumina HiSeq 1500. In-frame beta chains were kept once TCRdb had trimmed the public reads at Q25 with fastp and called clones with MiXCR. Under each unique CDR3 protein, matching rows form one entry showing the most common genes and DNA. This sample has roughly 630,000 distinct CDR3 sequences in its table, and 20% to 30% of those were observed once. Jointly, the top ten make up 8% of the sample. Material for sequencing was CD8+ T cells from PBMCs. The receptor source for this set is a human donor in good health (CMV status not recorded). Some clones in this sample may be carry-over from other donors' samples.

The table lists this clonotype with a few counts. The chain is built from TRBV29-1 and TRBJ1-2; 7 nucleotides line up with TRBD1. Losses at the gene ends were 3 bases for V and 4 bases for J; bases not matched to a gene: 8. This CDR3 comprises 14 residues. The germline V gene has CDR1 SQVTM and CDR2 ANQGSEA. This CDR3 is CSVDGTDELYGYTF. Written as DNA, the CDR3 is TGCAGCGTTGATGGGACAGACGAACTCTATGGCTACACCTTC.

The sample holds many counts of this clonotype. This chain links TRBV7-9 with TRBJ1-4, with D possibly being TRBD1 (6 bases). Per germline, CDR1 SEHNR and CDR2 FQNEAQ (reference sequence). This CDR3 is 12 amino acids long. V was shortened by 11 bases and J by 7 bases, with 14 bases between the two germline ends. The CDR3 DNA is TGTGCCGCGGGGGGGCGAGGTGAAAAACTGTTTTTT. This sequence encodes CAAGGRGEKLFF.

This clonotype was detected only a few times. The chain employs TRBV4-1 and TRBJ2-1; weak D call: TRBD1 (6 bases). The CDR3 runs 16 residues. Germline V gives CDR1 MGHRA, CDR2 YSYEKL. With 0 bases removed from V and 9 bases from J, the gap between germline ends came to 18 bases. The CDR3 bases are TGCGCCAGCAGCCAAGATTTTAGGACAGCTTCGGGTGAGCAGTTCTTC. Translation: CASSQDFRTASGEQFF.

The chain joins TRBV6-6 to TRBJ2-2, with D possibly matching TRBD1 (6 bases). The CDR3 is made up of 16 amino acids. Germline-derived CDR1 and CDR2 are MNHNY and SVGAGI (reference sequence). The ends were cut back, 6 bases at V and 3 bases at J, with 17 bases in the middle. The CDR3 reads CASSPLRGLDTGELFF. The CDR3 DNA follows: TGTGCCAGCAGCCCCCTAAGGGGGTTAGACACCGGGGAGCTGTTTTTT.

This clonotype came up many times. The V call is TRBV2, the J call TRBJ2-7, with 10 bases that match TRBD1. Germline assignment: CDR1 SNHLY and CDR2 FYNNEI. The CDR3 is 15 residues long. Trimming cost V 3 bases and J 6 bases; bases outside gene matches: 8. The CDR3 is CASSDLGTGVAEQYF. Written as DNA, the CDR3 is TGTGCCAGCAGTGACCTGGGGACAGGGGTTGCCGAGCAGTACTTC.

Regarding this clonotype: Since a much larger clone is just one base distant, this may be a read error. This chain connects TRBV5-5 to TRBJ2-6, with D tentatively TRBD1 or TRBD2 (5 bases each). The germline gives CDR1 SGHKS, CDR2 YYEKEE (reference sequence). This CDR3 has 17 amino acids. The CDR3 reads CASGLSGALDGANVLTF. The CDR3 DNA follows: TGTGCCAGCGGCTTGTCCGGGGCTCTAGACGGGGCCAACGTCCTGACTTTC.

This clonotype was recorded a few times. This chain connects TRBV6-2 or TRBV6-3 to TRBJ1-2, with a possible D match to TRBD1 (5 bases). The CDR3 is made up of 15 amino acids. Trimming pared 2 bases from V and 4 bases from J, leaving 14 bases between. CDR1 is MNHEY and CDR2 is SVGEGT in the germline V gene. CDR3 sequence reads: CASSYPRDGFYGYTF. CDR3 coding DNA: TGTGCCAGCAGTTACCCCCGGGACGGATTCTATGGCTACACCTTC.

This sequence joins TRBV2 and TRBJ2-1; TRBD1 matches 8 bases. The CDR3 has 12 amino acids. From germline, CDR1 is SNHLY and CDR2 FYNNEI. The V segment lost 8 bases and the J segment 9 bases; nucleotides outside the gene matches: 6. CDR3 DNA sequence: TGTGCCAGCGGGCTGACAGGGGTTGAGCAGTTCTTC. It yields the protein CASGLTGVEQFF. Looking up the rest from reference TRBV2 and TRBJ2-1 gives the full variable domain: EPEVTQTPSHQVTQMGQEVILRCVPISNHLYFYWYRQILGQKVEFLVSFYNNEISEKSEIFDDQFSVERPDGSNFTLKIRSTKLEDSAMYFCASGLTGVEQFFGPGTRLTVL.

The chain employs TRBV6-6 and TRBJ1-2; 7 bases match TRBD1. Trimming took 7 bases from V and 2 from J; bases not matched to a gene: 10. The CDR3 is 15 residues long. CDR1 and CDR2 from the germline V gene are MNHNY and SVGAGI (reference sequence). The CDR3 nucleotides read TGTGCCAGCATTGCTCGGACAGGAGGGAACTATGGCTACACCTTC. Translation: CASIARTGGNYGYTF.

This clonotype was detected many times. The rearrangement uses TRBV7-9 and TRBJ2-1; D not certain. Germline loops: CDR1 SEHNR, CDR2 FQNEAQ (reference sequence). V was trimmed by 1 base and J by 3 bases, leaving 7 bases between them. The CDR3 has 14 amino acids. This chain's CDR3 is CASSLENSYNEQFF. The CDR3 region has the DNA TGTGCCAGCAGCTTAGAAAACAGCTACAATGAGCAGTTCTTC.

CDR3 bases: TGCAGCGTTGAAGGGAAAACAGGGAAGGAAAACTATGGCTACACCTTC. Translated: CSVEGKTGKENYGYTF. The chain joins TRBV29-1 to TRBJ1-2; possible D gene TRBD1, 6 bases. CDR1 is SQVTM, CDR2 ANQGSEA, per germline. The CDR3 has 16 amino acids. The germline V and J ends were trimmed by 1 base and 2 bases, with 17 bases remaining between them.

This clonotype was recorded at least ten times. The chain is built from TRBV7-2 and TRBJ2-7, with D unresolved. There are 14 residues in the CDR3. V was cut by 4 bases and J by 3 bases, with 13 bases left in between. The germline CDR1 and CDR2 sequences are SGHTA and FQGNSA. CDR3 residues: CASSSVPGIYEQYF. As DNA, the CDR3 is TGTGCCAGCAGCTCCGTCCCAGGAATCTACGAGCAGTACTTC. Full variable domain (remainder filled in from reference TRBV7-2 and TRBJ2-7): GAGVSQSPSNKVTEKGKDVELRCDPISGHTALYWYRQSLGQGLEFLIYFQGNSAPDKSGLPSDRFSAERTGGSVSTLTIQRTQQEDSAVYLCASSSVPGIYEQYFGPGTRLTVT.

This clonotype was detected only a few times. This rearrangement joins TRBV27 to TRBJ2-1, with D hard to call. Per the germline V gene, CDR1 is MNHEY and CDR2 is SMNVEV (reference sequence). CDR3 length: 13 residues. V gave up 7 bases and J gave up 0 bases, with 7 bases separating them. The CDR3 is CASTRSSYNEQFF. The CDR3 coding sequence is TGTGCCAGCACCAGAAGCTCCTACAATGAGCAGTTCTTC.

This clonotype showed up just a few times. J is TRBJ1-2 and V is TRBV6-1; unclear D gene. The germline V gene has CDR1 MNHNS and CDR2 SASEGT. CDR3 size: 14 residues. V gave up 3 bases and J gave up 0 bases, with 8 bases separating them. Here the CDR3 reads CASSDGSSNYGYTF. In nucleotides, the CDR3 is TGTGCCAGCAGTGATGGGAGTTCTAACTATGGCTACACCTTC.

V usage is TRBV13 and J usage is TRBJ1-2; D remains unclear. Germline V CDR1 and CDR2: PRHDT, FYEKMQ (reference sequence). V was trimmed by 0 bases and J by 7 bases, leaving 12 bases between them. The CDR3 spans 14 residues. The CDR3: CASSLGRSWSGYTF. The CDR3 bases are TGTGCCAGCAGCTTAGGCCGTTCATGGTCTGGCTACACCTTC.

The chain employs TRBV7-2 and TRBJ2-3; 11 bases line up with TRBD2. Germline-derived CDR1 and CDR2 are SGHTA and FQGNSA. This CDR3 comprises 17 residues. The ends lost 3 bases at V and 4 bases at J; junction bases unmatched: 9. The CDR3 sequence: CASSFGTSGGSADTQYF. The CDR3 DNA sequence: TGTGCCAGCAGCTTTGGAACTAGCGGGGGTAGCGCAGATACGCAGTATTTT.